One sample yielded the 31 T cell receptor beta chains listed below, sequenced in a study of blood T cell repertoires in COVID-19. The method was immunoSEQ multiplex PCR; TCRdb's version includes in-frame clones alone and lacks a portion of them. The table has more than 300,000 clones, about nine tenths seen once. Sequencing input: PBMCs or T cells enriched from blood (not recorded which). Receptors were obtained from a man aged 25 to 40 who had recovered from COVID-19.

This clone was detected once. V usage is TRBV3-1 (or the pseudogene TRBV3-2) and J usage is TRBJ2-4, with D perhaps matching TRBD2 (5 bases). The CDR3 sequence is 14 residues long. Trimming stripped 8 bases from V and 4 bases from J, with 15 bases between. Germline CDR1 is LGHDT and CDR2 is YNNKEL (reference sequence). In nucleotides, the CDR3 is TGTGCCAGCTCTCGAGGGTTGGAGAAAAACATTCAGTACTTC. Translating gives CASSRGLEKNIQYF.

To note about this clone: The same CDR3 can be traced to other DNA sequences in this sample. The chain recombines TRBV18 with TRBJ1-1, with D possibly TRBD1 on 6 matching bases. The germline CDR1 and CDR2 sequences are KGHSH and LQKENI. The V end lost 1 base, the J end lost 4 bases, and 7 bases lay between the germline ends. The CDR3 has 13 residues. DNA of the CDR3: TGTGCCAGCTCACCACTGACAGGCACTGAAGCTTTCTTT. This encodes CASSPLTGTEAFF.

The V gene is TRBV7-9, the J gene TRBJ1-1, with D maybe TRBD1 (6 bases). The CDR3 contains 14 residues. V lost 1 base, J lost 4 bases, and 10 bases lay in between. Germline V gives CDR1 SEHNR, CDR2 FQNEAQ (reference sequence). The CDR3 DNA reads TGTGCCAGCAGCTTAGAACAGGGTAGCACTGAAGCTTTCTTT. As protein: CASSLEQGSTEAFF.

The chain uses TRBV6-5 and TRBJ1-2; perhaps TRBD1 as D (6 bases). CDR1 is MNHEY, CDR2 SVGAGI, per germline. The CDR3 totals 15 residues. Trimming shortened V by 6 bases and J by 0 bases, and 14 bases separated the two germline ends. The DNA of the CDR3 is TGTGCCAGCAGGACGACAGGTTCCTCTAACTATGGCTACACCTTC. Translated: CASRTTGSSNYGYTF.

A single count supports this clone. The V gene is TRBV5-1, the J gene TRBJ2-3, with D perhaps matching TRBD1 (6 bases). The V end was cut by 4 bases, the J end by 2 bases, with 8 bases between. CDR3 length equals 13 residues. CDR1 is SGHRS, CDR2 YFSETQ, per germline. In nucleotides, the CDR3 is TGCGCCAGCAGCAGGGACAACACAGATACGCAGTATTTT. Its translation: CASSRDNTDTQYF.

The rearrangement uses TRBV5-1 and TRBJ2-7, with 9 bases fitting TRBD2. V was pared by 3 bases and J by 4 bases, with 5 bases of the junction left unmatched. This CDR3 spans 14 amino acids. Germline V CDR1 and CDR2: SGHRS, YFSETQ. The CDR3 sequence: CASSYSGSGYEQYF. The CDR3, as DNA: TGCGCCAGCAGCTATAGCGGGAGTGGGTACGAGCAGTACTTC.

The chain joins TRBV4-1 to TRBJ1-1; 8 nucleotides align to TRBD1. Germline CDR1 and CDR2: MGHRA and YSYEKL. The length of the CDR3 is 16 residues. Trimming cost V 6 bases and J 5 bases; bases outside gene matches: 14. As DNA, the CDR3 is TGCGCCAGCAGTCCCCACGGGACAGGATCATTGACTGAAGCTTTCTTT. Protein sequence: CASSPHGTGSLTEAFF.

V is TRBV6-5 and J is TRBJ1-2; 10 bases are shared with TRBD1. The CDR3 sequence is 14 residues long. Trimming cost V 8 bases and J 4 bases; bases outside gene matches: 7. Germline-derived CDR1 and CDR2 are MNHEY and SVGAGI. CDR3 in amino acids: CASGPGTGVYGYTF. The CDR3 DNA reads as TGTGCCAGCGGTCCCGGGACAGGGGTCTATGGCTACACCTTC.

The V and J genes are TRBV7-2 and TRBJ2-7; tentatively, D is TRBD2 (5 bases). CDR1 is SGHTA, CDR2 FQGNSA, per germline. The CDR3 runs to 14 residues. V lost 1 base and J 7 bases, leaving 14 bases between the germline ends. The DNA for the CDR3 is TGTGCCAGCAGCTTAGAGAGGGAAGTCGTGGAGCAGTACTTC. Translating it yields CASSLEREVVEQYF.

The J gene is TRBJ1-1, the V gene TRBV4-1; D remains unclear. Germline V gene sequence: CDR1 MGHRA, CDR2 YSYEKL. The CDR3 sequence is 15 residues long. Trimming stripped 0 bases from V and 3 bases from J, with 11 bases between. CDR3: CASSQDVSSDTEAFF. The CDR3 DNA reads TGCGCCAGCAGCCAAGATGTCTCCTCGGACACTGAAGCTTTCTTT.

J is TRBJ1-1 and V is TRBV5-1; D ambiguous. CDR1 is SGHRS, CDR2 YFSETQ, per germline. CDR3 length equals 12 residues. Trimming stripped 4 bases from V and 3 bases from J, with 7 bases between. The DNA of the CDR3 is TGCGCCAGCAGCCCAGGTTACACTGAAGCTTTCTTT. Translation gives CASSPGYTEAFF.

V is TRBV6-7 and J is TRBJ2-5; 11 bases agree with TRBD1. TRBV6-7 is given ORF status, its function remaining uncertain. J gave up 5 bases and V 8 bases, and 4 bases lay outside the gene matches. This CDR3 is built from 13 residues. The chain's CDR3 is CASPGTGGETQYF. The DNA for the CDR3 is TGTGCCAGCCCCGGGACAGGGGGGGAGACCCAGTACTTC.

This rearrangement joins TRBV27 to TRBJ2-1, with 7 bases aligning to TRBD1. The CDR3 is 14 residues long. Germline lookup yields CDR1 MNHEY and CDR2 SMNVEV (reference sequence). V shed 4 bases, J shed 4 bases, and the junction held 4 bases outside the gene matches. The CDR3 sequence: CASSSGQFYNEQFF. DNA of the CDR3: TGTGCCAGCAGTTCGGGACAGTTTTACAATGAGCAGTTCTTC.

The CDR3 DNA sequence: TGTGCCAGCAGCTTTTCAGGGACAGGAGAGACCCAGTACTTC. It encodes CASSFSGTGETQYF. The chain combines TRBV11-2 with TRBJ2-5, with TRBD1 matching 8 bases. This CDR3 spans 14 amino acids. V shed 3 bases, J shed 4 bases, and the junction held 4 bases outside the gene matches. Germline V gene lookup returns CDR1 SGHAT and CDR2 FQNNGV.

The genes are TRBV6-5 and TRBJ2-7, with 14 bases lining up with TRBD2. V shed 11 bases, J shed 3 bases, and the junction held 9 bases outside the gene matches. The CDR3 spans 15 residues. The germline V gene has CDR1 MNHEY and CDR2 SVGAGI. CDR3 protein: CAGTSGRGGSYEQYF. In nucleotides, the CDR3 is TGTGCCGGGACTAGCGGGAGAGGGGGAAGCTACGAGCAGTACTTC.

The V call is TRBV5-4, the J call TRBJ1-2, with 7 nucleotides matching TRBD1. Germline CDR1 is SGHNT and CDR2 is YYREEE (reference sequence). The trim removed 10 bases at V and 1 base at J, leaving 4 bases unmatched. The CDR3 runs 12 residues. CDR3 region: CALHRGNYGYTF. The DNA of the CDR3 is TGTGCCTTACACAGGGGTAACTATGGCTACACCTTC.

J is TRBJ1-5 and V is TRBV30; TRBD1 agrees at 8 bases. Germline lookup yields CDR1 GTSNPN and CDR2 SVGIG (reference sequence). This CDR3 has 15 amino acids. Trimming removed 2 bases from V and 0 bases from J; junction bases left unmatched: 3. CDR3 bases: TGTGCCTGGAGTACCGGACAGGGTAGCAATCAGCCCCAGCATTTT. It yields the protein CAWSTGQGSNQPQHF.

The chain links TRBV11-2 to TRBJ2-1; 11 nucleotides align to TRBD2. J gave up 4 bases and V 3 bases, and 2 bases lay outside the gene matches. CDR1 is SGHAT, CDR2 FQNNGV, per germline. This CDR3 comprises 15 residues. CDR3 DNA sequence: TGTGCCAGCAGCTTGACTAGCGGGGTTTACAATGAGCAGTTCTTC. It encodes CASSLTSGVYNEQFF.

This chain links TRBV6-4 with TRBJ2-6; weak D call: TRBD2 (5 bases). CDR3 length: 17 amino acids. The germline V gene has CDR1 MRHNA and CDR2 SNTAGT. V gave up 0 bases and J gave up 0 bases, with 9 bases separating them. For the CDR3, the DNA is TGTGCCAGCAGTGACTCGATGGAGGCCTCTGGGGCCAACGTCCTGACTTTC. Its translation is CASSDSMEASGANVLTF.

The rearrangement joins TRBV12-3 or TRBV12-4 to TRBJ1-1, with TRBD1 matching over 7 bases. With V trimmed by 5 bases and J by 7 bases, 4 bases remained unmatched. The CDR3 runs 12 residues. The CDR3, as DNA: TGTGCCAGCAGTCCTCGGACAGGTGAAGCTTTCTTT. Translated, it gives CASSPRTGEAFF.

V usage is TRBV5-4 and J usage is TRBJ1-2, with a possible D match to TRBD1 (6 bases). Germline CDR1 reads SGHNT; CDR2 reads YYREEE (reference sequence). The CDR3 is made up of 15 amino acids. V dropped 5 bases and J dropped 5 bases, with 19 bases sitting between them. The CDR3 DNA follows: TGTGCCAGCAGATTAACAGGGTTTAACTTATATGGCTACACCTTC. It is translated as CASRLTGFNLYGYTF.

CDR3 nucleotides: TGTGCCACCAGCAGGCAGCGGGAGGCAGATACGCAGTATTTT. This gives the protein CATSRQREADTQYF. V usage is TRBV15 and J usage is TRBJ2-3, with TRBD2 matching 9 bases. CDR1 and CDR2 (germline): LNHNV, YYDKDF (reference sequence). The CDR3 length is 14 residues. After removal of 3 bases from V and 4 bases from J, the junction contained 2 bases not matched to a gene. Supplemented by reference TRBV15 and TRBJ2-3, the full variable domain reads DAMVIQNPRYQVTQFGKPVTLSCSQTLNHNVMYWYQQKSSQAPKLLFHYYDKDFNNEADTPDNFQSRRPNTSFCFLDIRSPGLGDTAMYLCATSRQREADTQYFGPGTRLTVL.

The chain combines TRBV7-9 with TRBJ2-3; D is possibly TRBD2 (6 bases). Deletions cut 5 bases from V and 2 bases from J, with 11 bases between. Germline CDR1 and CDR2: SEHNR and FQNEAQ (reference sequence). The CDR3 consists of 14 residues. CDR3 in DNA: TGTGCCAGCAGCGGGACGGACTACACAGATACGCAGTATTTT. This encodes CASSGTDYTDTQYF.

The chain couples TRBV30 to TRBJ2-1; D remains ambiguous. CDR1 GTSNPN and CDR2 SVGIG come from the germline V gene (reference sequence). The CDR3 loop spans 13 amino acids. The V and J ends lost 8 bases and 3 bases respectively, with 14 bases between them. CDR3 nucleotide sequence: TGTGCCCTGACAAGGATTCTCTACAATGAGCAGTTCTTC. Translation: CALTRILYNEQFF.

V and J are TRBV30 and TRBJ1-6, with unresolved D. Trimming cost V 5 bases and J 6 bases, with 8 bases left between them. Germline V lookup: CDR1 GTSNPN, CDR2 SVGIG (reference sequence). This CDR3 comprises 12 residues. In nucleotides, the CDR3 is TGTGCCTGGGATAGAGTTAATTCACCCCTCCACTTT. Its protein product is CAWDRVNSPLHF.

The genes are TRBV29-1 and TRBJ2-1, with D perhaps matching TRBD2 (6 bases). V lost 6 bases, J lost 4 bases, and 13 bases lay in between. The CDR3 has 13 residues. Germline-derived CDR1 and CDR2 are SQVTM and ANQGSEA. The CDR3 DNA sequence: TGCAGCGTGAGGGAGGATTATTACAATGAGCAGTTCTTC. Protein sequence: CSVREDYYNEQFF.

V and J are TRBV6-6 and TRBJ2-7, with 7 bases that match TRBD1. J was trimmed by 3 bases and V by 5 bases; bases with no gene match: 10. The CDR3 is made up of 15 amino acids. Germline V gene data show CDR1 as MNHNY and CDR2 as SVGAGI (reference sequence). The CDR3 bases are TGTGCCAGCAGTCCGACCCGGGACAGCCACTACGAGCAGTACTTC. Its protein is CASSPTRDSHYEQYF.

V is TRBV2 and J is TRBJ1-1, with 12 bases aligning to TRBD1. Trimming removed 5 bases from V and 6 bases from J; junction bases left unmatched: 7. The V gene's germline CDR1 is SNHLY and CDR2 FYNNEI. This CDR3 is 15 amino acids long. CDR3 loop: CASSLWGTGGSEAFF. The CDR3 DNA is TGTGCCAGCAGTCTTTGGGGGACAGGGGGCTCTGAAGCTTTCTTT.

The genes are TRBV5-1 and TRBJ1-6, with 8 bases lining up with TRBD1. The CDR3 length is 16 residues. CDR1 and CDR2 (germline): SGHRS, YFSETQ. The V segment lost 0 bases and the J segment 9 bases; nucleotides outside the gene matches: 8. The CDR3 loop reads CASSLAAGQVGSPLHF. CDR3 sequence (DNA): TGCGCCAGCAGCTTGGCCGCGGGACAGGTGGGTTCACCCCTCCACTTT.

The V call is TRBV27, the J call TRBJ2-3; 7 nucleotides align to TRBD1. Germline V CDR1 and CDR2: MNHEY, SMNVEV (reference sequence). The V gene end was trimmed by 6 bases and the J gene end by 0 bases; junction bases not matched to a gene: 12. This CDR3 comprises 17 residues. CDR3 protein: CASSVGWGRGSTDTQYF. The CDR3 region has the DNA TGTGCCAGCAGCGTAGGCTGGGGCAGGGGGAGCACAGATACGCAGTATTTT.

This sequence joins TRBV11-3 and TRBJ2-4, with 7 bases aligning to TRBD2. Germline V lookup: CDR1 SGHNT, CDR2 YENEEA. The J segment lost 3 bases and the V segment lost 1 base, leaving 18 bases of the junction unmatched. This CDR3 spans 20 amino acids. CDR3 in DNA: TGTGCCAGCAGCTTAGTCTCTTGGGGGGAGGGCCGTTCGGGCAAAAACATTCAGTACTTC. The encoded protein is CASSLVSWGEGRSGKNIQYF.